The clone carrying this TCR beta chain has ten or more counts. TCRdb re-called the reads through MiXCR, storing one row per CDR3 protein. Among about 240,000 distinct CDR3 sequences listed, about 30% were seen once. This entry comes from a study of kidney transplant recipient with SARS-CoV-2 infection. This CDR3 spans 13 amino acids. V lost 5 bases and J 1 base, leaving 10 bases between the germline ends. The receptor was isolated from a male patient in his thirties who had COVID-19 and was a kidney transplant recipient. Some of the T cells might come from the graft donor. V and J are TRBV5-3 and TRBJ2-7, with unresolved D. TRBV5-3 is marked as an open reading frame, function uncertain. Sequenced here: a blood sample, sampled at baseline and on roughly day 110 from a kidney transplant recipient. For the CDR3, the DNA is TGTGCCAGAAGTCCAGTACTATCCTACGAGCAGTACTTC. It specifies CARSPVLSYEQYF.